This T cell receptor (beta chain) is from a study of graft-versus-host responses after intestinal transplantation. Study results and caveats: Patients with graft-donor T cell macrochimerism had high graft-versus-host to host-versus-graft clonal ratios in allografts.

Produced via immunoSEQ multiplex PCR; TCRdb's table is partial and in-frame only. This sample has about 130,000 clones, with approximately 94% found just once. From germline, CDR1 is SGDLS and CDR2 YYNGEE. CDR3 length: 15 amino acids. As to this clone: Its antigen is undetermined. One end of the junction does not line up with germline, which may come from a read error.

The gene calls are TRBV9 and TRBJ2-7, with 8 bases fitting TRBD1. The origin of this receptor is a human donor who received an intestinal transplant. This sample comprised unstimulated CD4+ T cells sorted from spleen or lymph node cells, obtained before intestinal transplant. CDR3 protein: CVSSSRTGLLYEQYF. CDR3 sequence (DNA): TGTGTCAGCAGCTCACGGACAGGGCTTCTGTACGAGCAGTACTTC.